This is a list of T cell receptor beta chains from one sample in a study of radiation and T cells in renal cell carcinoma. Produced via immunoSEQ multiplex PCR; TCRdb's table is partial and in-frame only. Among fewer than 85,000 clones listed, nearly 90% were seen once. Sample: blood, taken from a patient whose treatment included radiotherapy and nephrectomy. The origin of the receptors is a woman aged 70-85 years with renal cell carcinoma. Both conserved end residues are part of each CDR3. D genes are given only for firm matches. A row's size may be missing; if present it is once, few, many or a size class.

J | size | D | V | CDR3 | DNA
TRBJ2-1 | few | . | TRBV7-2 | CASSPRTIYNEQFF | TGTGCCAGCAGCCCGCGGACAATCTACAATGAGCAGTTCTTC
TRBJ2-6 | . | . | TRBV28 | CASSSPGAGANVLTF | TGTGCCAGCAGTTCCCCAGGGGCTGGGGCCAACGTCCTGACTTTC
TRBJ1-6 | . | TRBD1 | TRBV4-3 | CASSQDGRTGYSPLHF | TGCGCCAGCAGCCAAGATGGTCGGACAGGTTATTCACCCCTCCACTTT
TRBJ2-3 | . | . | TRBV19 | CASSIEFGRGTDTQYF | TGTGCCAGTAGTATAGAGTTCGGCCGGGGAACAGATACGCAGTATTTT
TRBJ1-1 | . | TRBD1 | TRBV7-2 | CASSYTGGGTEAFF | TGTGCCAGCAGCTACACAGGGGGAGGAACTGAAGCTTTCTTT
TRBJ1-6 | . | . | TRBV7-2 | CASSLVSNSPLHF | TGTGCCAGCAGCTTAGTCAGTAATTCACCCCTCCACTTT
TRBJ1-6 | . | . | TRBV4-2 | CASSQPIDSALNSPLHF | TGTGCCAGCAGCCAACCGATAGACTCGGCTCTGAATTCACCCCTCCACTTT
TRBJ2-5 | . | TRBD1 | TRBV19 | CATDPGTGTYQETQYF | TGTGCCACTGACCCCGGGACAGGGACTTACCAAGAGACCCAGTACTTC
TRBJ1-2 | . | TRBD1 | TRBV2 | CASSFKGQAPAYGYTF | TGTGCCAGCAGTTTTAAGGGACAGGCCCCTGCCTATGGCTACACCTTC
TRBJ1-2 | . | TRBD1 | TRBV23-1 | CASSPPLDRGYGYTF | TGCGCCAGCAGCCCCCCCCTGGACAGGGGGTATGGCTACACCTTC
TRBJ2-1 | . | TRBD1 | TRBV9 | CASSGLGQGANNEQFF | TGTGCCAGCAGCGGATTGGGACAGGGGGCGAACAATGAGCAGTTCTTC
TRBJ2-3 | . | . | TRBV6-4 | CASRQGLSTDTQYF | TGTGCCAGCAGACAGGGACTTAGCACAGATACGCAGTATTTT
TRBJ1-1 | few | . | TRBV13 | CASSLGDLVNTEAFF | TGTGCCAGCAGCTTAGGGGATTTGGTGAACACTGAAGCTTTCTTT
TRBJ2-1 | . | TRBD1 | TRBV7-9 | CASSLGSTGGHQNEQFF | TGTGCCAGCAGCTTAGGGTCCACAGGGGGCCACCAAAATGAGCAGTTCTTC
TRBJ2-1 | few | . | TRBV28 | CASSSQVGTNEQFF | TGTGCCAGCAGTTCCCAAGTGGGGACCAATGAGCAGTTCTTC
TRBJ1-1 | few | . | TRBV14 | CASSQDVVTEAFF | TGTGCCAGCAGCCAAGATGTGGTCACTGAAGCTTTCTTT
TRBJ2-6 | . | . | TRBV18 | CASSPTGPGANVLTF | TGTGCCAGCTCACCTACAGGTCCAGGGGCCAACGTCCTGACTTTC
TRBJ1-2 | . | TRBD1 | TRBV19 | CASSIDRTGGYGYTF | TGTGCCAGTAGTATAGATCGGACAGGGGGCTATGGCTACACCTTC
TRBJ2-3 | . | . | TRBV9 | CASSVDFRSTDTQYF | TGTGCCAGCAGCGTTGACTTTCGTAGCACAGATACGCAGTATTTT
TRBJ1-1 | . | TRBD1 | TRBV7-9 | CASSHTGTDTEAFF | TGTGCCAGCAGCCACACCGGGACAGACACTGAAGCTTTCTTT
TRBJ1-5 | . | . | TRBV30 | CAWSVRDRHQPQHF | TGTGCCTGGAGTGTCCGGGACCGACATCAGCCCCAGCATTTT
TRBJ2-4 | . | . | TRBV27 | CASSPKRDIAKNIQYF | TGTGCCAGCAGCCCTAAAAGGGATATAGCCAAAAACATTCAGTACTTC
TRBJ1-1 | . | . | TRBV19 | CASSLIQGSPFF | TGTGCCAGCAGTCTCATTCAGGGGAGCCCTTTCTTT
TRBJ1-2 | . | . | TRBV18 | CASSPPQGRANYGYTF | TGTGCCAGCTCACCACCCCAAGGCAGGGCTAACTATGGCTACACCTTC
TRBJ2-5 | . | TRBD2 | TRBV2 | CASMAPGLARETQYF | TGTGCCAGCATGGCCCCGGGACTAGCAAGAGAGACCCAGTACTTC
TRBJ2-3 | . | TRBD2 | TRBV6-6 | CASSYLAVSTDTQYF | TGTGCCAGCAGTTACCTAGCGGTGAGCACAGATACGCAGTATTTT
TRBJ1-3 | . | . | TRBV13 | CASSLGHDGNTIYF | TGTGCCAGCAGCTTAGGGCATGATGGAAACACCATATATTTT
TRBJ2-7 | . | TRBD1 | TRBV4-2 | CASSQEGQVDEQYF | TGTGCCAGCAGCCAAGAAGGACAGGTGGACGAGCAGTACTTC
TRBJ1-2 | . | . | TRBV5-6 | CASSLRTSGDLYGYTF | TGTGCCAGCAGCTTAAGGACGTCGGGGGATCTCTATGGCTACACCTTC
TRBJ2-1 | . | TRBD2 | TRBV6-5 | CASSNSGTRQFF | TGTGCCAGCAGTAACTCAGGGACTAGGCAGTTCTTC